This T cell receptor beta chain emerged from a study of vaccination effects on CD4 cells after COVID-19 (dated by TCRdb to between 2021 and 2023). For context, the study as a whole: Each participant received two doses of an mRNA SARS-CoV-2 vaccine, either BNT162b2 or mRNA-1273. Altogether, around 9 COVID-19 convalescent patients and a few SARS-CoV-2-naive healthy vaccine recipients made up the full study. The Oncomine TCR Beta short-read assay on an Illumina iSeq 100 was used to sequence cultures from other donors in the study. SARS-CoV-2 spike-specific CD4+ TCR repertoires from before and after mRNA vaccination were compared in COVID-19 convalescent patients and in infection-naive vaccine recipients.

The ViraFEST assay stimulated PBMC with viral peptide pools and then used TCR sequencing to identify antigen-specific CD4+ T cell clonotypes by expansion. After roughly 11 days of culture, CD4+ T cells were isolated with the EasySep CD4+ T cell isolation kit. Negative nucleocapsid antibody results before and after vaccination confirmed that the healthy vaccine recipients had no prior SARS-CoV-2 infection. Each well held 1.5 million to 2 million PBMC cultured in IMDM containing approximately 5% human AB serum, 9.5 to 10 IU/ml IL-2 and gentamicin, along with about 10 ug/ml peptides. On days 3 and 7, half of the culture medium was replaced with fresh IL-2-containing medium. Unless noted otherwise, every peptide stimulation condition was grown in triplicate wells. PBMC were separated from whole blood using Ficoll-Paque Plus gradient centrifugation and were then either cryopreserved at -140C or used fresh. Overlapping peptide pools spanned the spike proteins of SARS-CoV-2 and the common cold coronaviruses HCoV-NL63, HCoV-OC43 and HCoV-229E. Genomic DNA was extracted from cultured CD4+ T cells with the QIAamp micro DNA kit.

Library prep was done by the immunoSEQ multiplex PCR assay. TCR beta CDR3 sequencing was performed on DNA from the cultured, isolated CD4+ T cells. As for the original processing: The analysis removed non-productive TCR sequences, trimmed reads to the CDR3 region, and retained only CDR3s that were 7 or more amino acids long. Antigen-specific clonotypes were identified using the MANAFEST web app by comparison of expansion in peptide wells against reference cultures. Positive clones required FDR<0.05 expansion versus reference and all other wells, odds ratio above 5, and frequency above 0.1% in two replicate wells. Clonotypes significantly expanded in SARS-CoV-2 spike wells and in at least one common cold coronavirus spike condition were defined as cross-reactive. Levenshtein distance calculated with the stringdist R package was used to assess CDR3 similarity, and unrooted trees were constructed with ape in R 3.6.1. TCRdb re-hosts the immuneACCESS table, in-frame sequences only. Its copies lack some clones; in the studies checked, an unresolved V gene accounts for under half of them, and the cause for the rest is not known. V and J calls and clone size follow that table, whereas D and trimming were derived from the DNA. The sample table shows about 65,000 clones, and around 77% are seen once. The ten largest clonotypes hold around 2.7% of the sample.

Study-wide findings and limitations: Among healthy vaccine recipients, nearly all vaccine-induced clones were SARS-CoV-2 mono-reactive, and only 1 of 255 was cross-reactive with common cold coronaviruses. Clones induced by infection and clones induced by vaccination both contracted markedly at late timepoints after vaccination, which fits with T cell responses waning over time. The study was limited by a small number of convalescent patients, and early post-infection timepoints were lacking.

Trimming accounts for 4 bases at V and 2 bases at J, while the number of junction bases matched to no gene is 13. CDR1 and CDR2 (KGHDR, SFDVKD) derive from the germline V gene. From its cysteine to its phenylalanine, the CDR3 spans 18 amino acids. The kept DNA is CDR3 alone, 54 bases in frame from the first base. For this clone: Its antigen target is currently unknown. No much larger clone is present one base from it, and per-base qualities are unavailable.

The chain links TRBV24-1 with TRBJ2-5; 9 bases in the middle match TRBD2. The input for sequencing was CD4+ T cells from PBMCs cultured with HCoV-NL63 spike peptides, taken before COVID-19 vaccination. The cell subset or site label, as the study defines it: HCoV-NL63 spike overlapping peptide pool stimulation. The clonotype was recovered from a human donor who received a COVID-19 vaccine. In nucleotide form, the sequence is TGTGCCACCAGTGACTCCGCGGGGGGGCGGGGGATACAAGAGACCCAGTACTTC. Its protein product is CATSDSAGGRGIQETQYF.